The 27 T cell receptor beta chains listed next were all sequenced from one sample in a study of shared clonotypes between healthy human individuals. Method: immunoSEQ multiplex PCR; TCRdb's copy keeps in-frame clones and lacks some. The sample has approximately 600,000 clones, 90% to 95% seen once. Only CD45RO-negative cells positively selected for CCR7 counted as naive CD8 cells, so terminally differentiated effector memory CD45RA+ cells were excluded. Sequenced sample: naive CD8+ T cells sorted from blood. The receptors were gathered from a young woman in good health.

The chain recombines TRBV27 with TRBJ2-7; 8 bases line up with TRBD2. The CDR3 consists of 16 residues. CDR1 MNHEY and CDR2 SMNVEV come from the germline V gene (reference sequence). V lost 0 bases to trimming and J lost 0 bases; unmatched junction nucleotides: 4. The CDR3 DNA reads as TGTGCCAGCAGTTTATCACCTAGCGGGTACTCCTACGAGCAGTACTTC. Protein product: CASSLSPSGYSYEQYF.

This clone showed up just once. J is TRBJ2-5 and V is TRBV9, with 10 bases matching TRBD1. Trimming at V came to 3 bases and at J to 1 base, leaving 15 bases not matched to a gene. Germline CDR1 is SGDLS and CDR2 is YYNGEE. The CDR3 extends over 19 amino acids. CDR3 in DNA: TGTGCCAGCAGCGACTCTCAGACAGGGGGCACGCTTGCCCAAGAGACCCAGTACTTC. This translates into CASSDSQTGGTLAQETQYF.

The genes are TRBV5-1 and TRBJ2-7, with D maybe TRBD2 (6 bases). Germline V gene lookup returns CDR1 SGHRS and CDR2 YFSETQ. V lost 4 bases and J 2 bases, leaving 28 bases between the germline ends. The CDR3 length is 19 residues. In nucleotides, the CDR3 is TGCGCCAGCAGCCGCGTCGTGGGGCTTAGCGGCAGAGTCACCTACGAGCAGTACTTC. Protein product: CASSRVVGLSGRVTYEQYF.

The chain carries TRBV15 and TRBJ2-7; no definite D call. CDR1 LNHNV and CDR2 YYDKDF come from the germline V gene (reference sequence). The CDR3 loop spans 14 amino acids. V lost 0 bases, J lost 3 bases, and 9 bases lay in between. In DNA, the CDR3 is TGTGCCACCAGCAGAGATCGTGCTCACTACGAGCAGTACTTC. This translates into CATSRDRAHYEQYF.

The V and J genes are TRBV7-2 and TRBJ2-7; TRBD1 matches 7 bases. The germline CDR1 and CDR2 sequences are SGHTA and FQGNSA. The CDR3 contains 16 residues. Unmatched junction bases numbered 13, after V lost 5 bases and J lost 3 bases. This CDR3 reads CASSARPTGTDYEQYF. The CDR3 DNA follows: TGTGCCAGCAGCGCACGCCCGACAGGGACCGACTACGAGCAGTACTTC.

The CDR3 here is CASSSSTGLNYEQYF. CDR3 bases: TGTGCCAGCAGCTCCAGTACAGGCCTAAATTACGAGCAGTACTTC. The V and J genes are TRBV16 and TRBJ2-7, with D tentatively TRBD1 (5 bases). Germline loops: CDR1 KGHSY, CDR2 FQNENV. V was shortened by 5 bases and J by 4 bases, with 18 bases between the two germline ends. The CDR3 loop spans 15 amino acids.

The chain combines TRBV5-4 with TRBJ2-1, with D unresolved. CDR3 size: 13 residues. V was cut by 0 bases and J by 5 bases, with 6 bases left in between. CDR1 is SGHNT and CDR2 is YYREEE in the germline V gene (reference sequence). The CDR3: CASSLGPDNEQFF. CDR3 nucleotide sequence: TGTGCCAGCAGCTTGGGGCCAGACAATGAGCAGTTCTTC.

J is TRBJ2-7 and V is TRBV11-3; the match to TRBD2 covers 10 bases. The ends lost 4 bases at V and 3 bases at J; junction bases unmatched: 6. This CDR3 comprises 15 residues. Germline V gene lookup returns CDR1 SGHNT and CDR2 YENEEA. CDR3 DNA: TGTGCCAGCAGCTCGTTAGCGGGAGGACTCTACGAGCAGTACTTC. It translates to CASSSLAGGLYEQYF.

The chain recombines TRBV5-4 with TRBJ2-1; tentative D call: TRBD1 (5 bases). There are 17 residues in the CDR3. Germline CDR1 is SGHNT and CDR2 is YYREEE (reference sequence). V was trimmed by 0 bases and J by 4 bases, leaving 17 bases between them. This CDR3 reads CASSLGGFVDVYNEQFF. CDR3 sequence (DNA): TGTGCCAGCAGCTTGGGGGGCTTTGTAGATGTGTACAATGAGCAGTTCTTC.

This clone was observed once. The chain joins TRBV4-1 to TRBJ2-7, with TRBD1 identical over 12 bases. The germline V gene encodes CDR1 MGHRA and CDR2 YSYEKL. The CDR3 length is 18 residues. Germline trimming cut 1 base from V and 6 bases from J; bases unmatched to any gene: 13. The CDR3 region is CASSQGPPGQGAGGEQYF. The CDR3 coding sequence is TGCGCCAGCAGCCAAGGACCCCCGGGACAGGGGGCTGGGGGCGAGCAGTACTTC.

The chain has TRBV27 and TRBJ2-1, with 10 bases aligning to TRBD1. After removal of 2 bases from V and 10 bases from J, the junction contained 8 bases not matched to a gene. This CDR3 region has 15 residues. Germline loops: CDR1 MNHEY, CDR2 SMNVEV (reference sequence). As DNA, the CDR3 is TGTGCCAGCAGTTTAACCGGGACAGGGGCTTTCGAGCAGTTCTTC. Its protein is CASSLTGTGAFEQFF.

The chain links TRBV11-3 to TRBJ2-2, with D hard to call. Germline CDR1 reads SGHNT; CDR2 reads YENEEA. The CDR3 covers 14 residues. Deletions cut 0 bases from V and 5 bases from J, with 7 bases between. This CDR3 is CASSLDPQTGELFF. CDR3 DNA sequence: TGTGCCAGCAGCTTAGATCCCCAAACCGGGGAGCTGTTTTTT.

The V and J genes are TRBV5-1 and TRBJ1-2; 12 nucleotides line up with TRBD1. Trimming at V came to 3 bases and at J to 6 bases, leaving 9 bases not matched to a gene. The CDR3 has 16 residues. Germline lookup yields CDR1 SGHRS and CDR2 YFSETQ. The CDR3 DNA reads as TGCGCCAGCAGCTCAACCGGGACAGGGGGCGGGGATGGCTACACCTTC. Its translation: CASSSTGTGGGDGYTF.

This clone was picked up one time. The CDR3 region has the DNA TGCAGCGTTGAAGATCGGGGCGAGTCCTACGAGCAGTACTTC. Translation: CSVEDRGESYEQYF. This chain links TRBV29-1 with TRBJ2-5; D possibly uses TRBD1 or TRBD2 (5 bases each). The J call may be wrong; the DNA end is better matched by TRBJ2-7. CDR1 and CDR2 from the germline V gene are SQVTM and ANQGSEA. This CDR3 is 14 amino acids long.

This clone came up once. The rearrangement joins TRBV7-6 to TRBJ2-2, with 14 nucleotides matching TRBD2. V gave up 4 bases and J gave up 5 bases; unmatched junction bases: 6. The CDR3 extends over 17 amino acids. Germline CDR1 and CDR2: SGHVS and FNYEAQ. DNA for the CDR3: TGTGCCAGCAGCTCAGGGACTAGCGGGAGTCGAACCGGGGAGCTGTTTTTT. Translating it yields CASSSGTSGSRTGELFF.

Of note for this clone: Other DNA sequences from this sample encode an identical CDR3 as well. The J gene is TRBJ2-7, the V gene TRBV27; D gene ambiguous. The germline V gene encodes CDR1 MNHEY and CDR2 SMNVEV (reference sequence). The V and J ends lost 3 bases and 2 bases respectively, with 8 bases between them. CDR3 size: 13 residues. CDR3 protein: CASSFGHTYEQYF. In DNA form, the CDR3 reads TGTGCCAGCAGTTTCGGTCATACCTACGAGCAGTACTTC.

V usage is TRBV10-3 and J usage is TRBJ2-7, with TRBD1 identical over 7 bases. Trimming cost V 3 bases and J 2 bases; bases outside gene matches: 1. This CDR3 comprises 13 residues. Germline V gene lookup returns CDR1 ENHRY and CDR2 SYGVKD. CDR3 protein: CAISDTGAYEQYF. In DNA, the CDR3 is TGTGCCATCAGTGATACAGGGGCCTACGAGCAGTACTTC.

The rearrangement uses TRBV19 and TRBJ2-2; 9 nucleotides align to TRBD1. This CDR3 region has 14 residues. After removal of 4 bases from V and 7 bases from J, the junction contained 4 bases not matched to a gene. Germline V gives CDR1 LNHDA, CDR2 SQIVND (reference sequence). CDR3 region: CASSKDRGRGELFF. In nucleotides, the CDR3 is TGTGCCAGTAGTAAGGACAGGGGTCGCGGGGAGCTGTTTTTT.

V usage is TRBV27 and J usage is TRBJ2-7, with D tentatively TRBD2 (5 bases). There are 15 residues in the CDR3. Trimming removed 2 bases at V and 2 bases at J, with 13 bases between. The germline CDR1 and CDR2 sequences are MNHEY and SMNVEV (reference sequence). The CDR3, as DNA: TGTGCCAGCAGTTTAAATTCACATAGCGCCTACGAGCAGTACTTC. Translated: CASSLNSHSAYEQYF.

Points on this clone: Other nucleotide sequences from this sample produce the same CDR3. The chain recombines TRBV5-4 with TRBJ2-5; no firm D call. Germline-derived CDR1 and CDR2 are SGHNT and YYREEE (reference sequence). CDR3 length: 13 residues. With 0 bases removed from V and 5 bases from J, the gap between germline ends came to 8 bases. The DNA for the CDR3 is TGTGCCAGCAGCTTGGAGGTTGAGGAGACCCAGTACTTC. This encodes CASSLEVEETQYF.

Worth noting for this clone: An end of the junction differs from the germline gene, which may be a read error. This same CDR3 is encoded by further DNA sequences in the sample. This sequence joins TRBV5-1 and TRBJ2-7; maybe TRBD2 (6 bases). The CDR3 is made up of 14 amino acids. CDR1 SGHRS and CDR2 YFSETQ come from the germline V gene. CDR3 sequence (DNA): TGTGCCAGCAGCTTGGGAGGAGGGAGCTACGAGCAGTACTTC. Encoded protein: CASSLGGGSYEQYF.

V is TRBV28 and J is TRBJ2-5; D is possibly TRBD1 (6 bases). The better agreement between TRBJ2-7 and the DNA end casts doubt on the J call. Germline CDR1 is MDHEN and CDR2 is SYDVKM. The CDR3 consists of 17 residues. CDR3 nucleotides: TGTGCCAGCAGTTTACCCCTTTCGTTCGGACAGCACTACGAGCAGTACTTC. This gives the protein CASSLPLSFGQHYEQYF.

This sequence joins TRBV2 and TRBJ1-2, with D unresolved. CDR3 length: 14 residues. Trimming removed 3 bases at V and 8 bases at J, with 16 bases between. Germline assignment: CDR1 SNHLY and CDR2 FYNNEI. CDR3 residues: CASSDSWAGGGYTF. CDR3 DNA: TGTGCCAGCAGTGATTCTTGGGCAGGTGGGGGCTACACCTTC.

The chain joins TRBV2 to TRBJ2-1, with D perhaps TRBD2 (6 bases). The CDR3 is made up of 15 amino acids. Trimming removed 2 bases at V and 4 bases at J, with 12 bases between. From germline, CDR1 is SNHLY and CDR2 FYNNEI. In DNA form, the CDR3 reads TGTGCCAGCAGTGAATCTAGCGTGACGTACAATGAGCAGTTCTTC. Amino acids: CASSESSVTYNEQFF.

The V gene is TRBV11-2, the J gene TRBJ1-4, with no clear D. Germline values: CDR1 SGHAT, CDR2 FQNNGV. Trimming took 3 bases from V and 0 from J, leaving 5 bases between them. The CDR3 runs 14 residues. The CDR3 region is CASSLSATNEKLFF. CDR3 bases: TGTGCCAGCAGCTTGAGCGCAACTAATGAAAAACTGTTTTTT. Full variable domain (outside the CDR3, taken from reference TRBV11-2 and TRBJ1-4): EAGVAQSPRYKIIEKRQSVAFWCNPISGHATLYWYQQILGQGPKLLIQFQNNGVVDDSQLPKDRFSAERLKGVDSTLKIQPAKLEDSAVYLCASSLSATNEKLFFGSGTQLSVL.

The chain uses TRBV20-1 and TRBJ2-5; no clear D. With 0 bases removed from V and 13 bases from J, the gap between germline ends came to 12 bases. CDR1 is DFQATT, CDR2 SNEGSKA, per germline (reference sequence). This CDR3 is built from 11 residues. CDR3: CSARDHSHPYF. In DNA form, the CDR3 reads TGCAGTGCTAGAGATCACAGCCACCCGTACTTC.

Only one count was recorded for this clone. The V gene is TRBV27, the J gene TRBJ2-7; D assignment may be TRBD1 or TRBD2 (5 bases each). The V gene's germline CDR1 is MNHEY and CDR2 SMNVEV (reference sequence). The CDR3 runs to 13 residues. The V end was cut by 4 bases, the J end by 5 bases, with 12 bases between. CDR3 amino acids: CASSWGSRDEQYF. The CDR3 DNA sequence: TGTGCCAGCAGTTGGGGGTCTCGGGACGAGCAGTACTTC.